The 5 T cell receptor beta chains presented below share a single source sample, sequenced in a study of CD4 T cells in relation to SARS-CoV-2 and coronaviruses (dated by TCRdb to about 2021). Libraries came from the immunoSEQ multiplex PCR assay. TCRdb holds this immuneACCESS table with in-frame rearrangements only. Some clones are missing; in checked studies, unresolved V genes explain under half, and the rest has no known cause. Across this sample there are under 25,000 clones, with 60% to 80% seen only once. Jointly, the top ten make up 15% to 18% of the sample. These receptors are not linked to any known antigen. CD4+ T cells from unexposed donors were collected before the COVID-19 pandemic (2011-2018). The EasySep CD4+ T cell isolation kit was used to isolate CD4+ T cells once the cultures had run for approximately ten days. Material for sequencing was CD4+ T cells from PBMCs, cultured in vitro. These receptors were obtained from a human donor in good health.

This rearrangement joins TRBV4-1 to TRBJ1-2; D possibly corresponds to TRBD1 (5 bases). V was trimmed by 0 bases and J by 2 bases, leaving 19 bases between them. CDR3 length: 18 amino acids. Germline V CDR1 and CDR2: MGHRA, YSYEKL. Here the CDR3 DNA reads TGCGCCAGCAGCCAAGACACCCCGACGGGGGGGGTAAACTATGGCTACACCTTC. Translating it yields CASSQDTPTGGVNYGYTF.

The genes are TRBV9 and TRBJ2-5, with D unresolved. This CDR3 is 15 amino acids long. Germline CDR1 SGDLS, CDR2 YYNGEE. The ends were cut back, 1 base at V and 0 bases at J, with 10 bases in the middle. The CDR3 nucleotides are TGTGCCAGCAGCGTATACTCGACGTACCAAGAGACCCAGTACTTC. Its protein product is CASSVYSTYQETQYF.

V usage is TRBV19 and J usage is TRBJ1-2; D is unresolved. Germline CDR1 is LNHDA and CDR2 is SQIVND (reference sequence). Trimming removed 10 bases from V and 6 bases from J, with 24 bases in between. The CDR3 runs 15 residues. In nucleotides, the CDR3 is TGTGCCACCAAAAAGGGATCGGTTTTCGAAGATGGCTACACCTTC. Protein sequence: CATKKGSVFEDGYTF.

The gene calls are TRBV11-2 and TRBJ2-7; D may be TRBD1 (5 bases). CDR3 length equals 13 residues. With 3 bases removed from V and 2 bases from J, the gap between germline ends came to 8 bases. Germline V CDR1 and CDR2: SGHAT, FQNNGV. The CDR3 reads CASSFPGTYEQYF. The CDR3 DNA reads TGTGCCAGCAGCTTCCCAGGGACCTACGAGCAGTACTTC.

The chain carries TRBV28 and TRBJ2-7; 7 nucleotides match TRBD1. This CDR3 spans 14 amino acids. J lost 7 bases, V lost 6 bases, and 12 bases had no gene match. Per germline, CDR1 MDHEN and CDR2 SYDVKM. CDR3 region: CASRDHSGTAEQYF. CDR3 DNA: TGTGCCAGCAGGGACCATTCCGGGACAGCTGAGCAGTACTTC.